The 31 T cell receptor beta chains below all came from one sample that was sequenced in a study of graft-versus-host responses after intestinal transplantation. The protocol was immunoSEQ multiplex PCR, while the TCRdb copy is restricted to in-frame clones and leaves out a portion. The sample consists of 88,000 or so clones, about nine tenths of them appearing once. These TCRs' antigens remain unknown. The sample in question was unstimulated CD4+ T cells sorted from spleen or lymph node cells, obtained before intestinal transplant. These receptors all stem from a human donor who received an intestinal transplant.

The chain joins TRBV10-2 to TRBJ1-2; D gene uncertain. Germline CDR1 reads WSHSY; CDR2 reads SAAADI. The CDR3 loop spans 15 amino acids. Trimming left V 2 bases short and J 8 bases short, with 18 bases between. CDR3 DNA sequence: TGCGCCAGCAGTGAGACGACATACGGGGTGGGGGGCTACACCTTC. Translation gives CASSETTYGVGGYTF.

The V and J genes are TRBV6-5 and TRBJ1-1, with a tentative D call TRBD1 (5 bases). CDR3 length: 13 residues. Germline assignment: CDR1 MNHEY and CDR2 SVGAGI. V lost 2 bases to trimming and J lost 4 bases, with 8 bases between them. This CDR3 reads CASSYLGGTEAFF. CDR3 sequence (DNA): TGTGCCAGCAGTTACCTGGGGGGCACTGAAGCTTTCTTT.

This chain connects TRBV27 to TRBJ2-4; TRBD2 aligns across 8 bases. The ends lost 1 base at V and 9 bases at J; junction bases unmatched: 8. The germline V gene encodes CDR1 MNHEY and CDR2 SMNVEV (reference sequence). CDR3 size: 15 residues. This CDR3 reads CASSLFSVAGGIQYF. The CDR3 region has the DNA TGTGCCAGCAGTTTATTCAGTGTGGCGGGAGGCATTCAGTACTTC.

This clone occurred once. The genes are TRBV7-9 and TRBJ2-7; tentative D call: TRBD1 (6 bases). The CDR3 contains 13 residues. V dropped 3 bases and J dropped 6 bases, with 12 bases sitting between them. Germline loops: CDR1 SEHNR, CDR2 FQNEAQ (reference sequence). CDR3: CASSLRTAGEQYF. The CDR3 nucleotides are TGTGCCAGCAGCTTGAGGACAGCTGGCGAGCAGTACTTC.

This clone was found once. This CDR3 reads CASSLVGGDTGELFF. The CDR3 DNA follows: TGTGCCAGCAGCTTAGTCGGGGGGGACACCGGGGAGCTGTTTTTT. This chain uses TRBV7-2 with TRBJ2-2, with 8 bases that match TRBD2. J gave up 3 bases and V 1 base, and 1 base lay outside the gene matches. In germline, CDR1 is SGHTA, CDR2 FQGNSA. The CDR3 loop spans 15 amino acids. The whole variable domain, filled in from reference TRBV7-2 and TRBJ2-2, reads GAGVSQSPSNKVTEKGKDVELRCDPISGHTALYWYRQSLGQGLEFLIYFQGNSAPDKSGLPSDRFSAERTGGSVSTLTIQRTQQEDSAVYLCASSLVGGDTGELFFGEGSRLTVL.

V gene TRBV12-5 combines with J gene TRBJ2-7; unclear D gene. V lost 7 bases, J lost 4 bases, and 5 bases lay in between. This CDR3 region has 10 residues. CDR1 and CDR2 (germline): LGHNT, FRNRAP. The DNA of the CDR3 is TGTGCTAGTGCCGGTTACGAGCAGTACTTC. It translates to CASAGYEQYF.

The CDR3: CASSLTSSSNTGELFF. In DNA, the CDR3 is TGTGCCAGCAGCTTAACCTCTAGTTCCAACACCGGGGAGCTGTTTTTT. The chain couples TRBV7-3 to TRBJ2-2; D gene unclear. Trimming took off 0 bases at V and 2 bases at J, with 10 bases between the two ends. CDR3 length equals 16 residues. Germline V gives CDR1 SGHTA, CDR2 FQGTGA. Together with reference TRBV7-3 and TRBJ2-2, the CDR3 gives the full variable domain: GAGVSQTPSNKVTEKGKYVELRCDPISGHTALYWYRQSLGQGPEFLIYFQGTGAADDSGLPNDRFFAVRPEGSVSTLKIQRTERGDSAVYLCASSLTSSSNTGELFFGEGSRLTVL.

V usage is TRBV5-4 and J usage is TRBJ1-5; possibly TRBD1 for D (6 bases). In germline, CDR1 is SGHNT, CDR2 YYREEE (reference sequence). The V and J ends lost 2 bases and 3 bases respectively, with 9 bases between them. CDR3 size: 14 residues. CDR3 residues: CASSLQGPNQPQHF. CDR3 nucleotides: TGTGCCAGCAGCTTACAGGGACCCAATCAGCCCCAGCATTTT.

V usage is TRBV7-2 and J usage is TRBJ1-5; tentatively, D is TRBD1 (5 bases). The CDR3 is 15 amino acids. Between the trimmed V and J ends, which lost 5 bases and 6 bases, there was a span of 17 bases. From germline, CDR1 is SGHTA and CDR2 FQGNSA. The CDR3 nucleotides are TGTGCCAGCAGCGCCTTCCAGGGTTTCGGTCAGCCCCAGCATTTT. Translating it yields CASSAFQGFGQPQHF.

Worth noting for this clone: The same CDR3 arises from other DNA sequences in this sample as well. The chain uses TRBV6-1 and TRBJ1-5; D is perhaps TRBD1 (5 bases). The CDR3 consists of 14 residues. Per the germline V gene, CDR1 is MNHNS and CDR2 is SASEGT. The germline V and J ends were trimmed by 3 bases and 2 bases, with 8 bases remaining between them. The CDR3 sequence: CASSEGGGNQPQHF. CDR3 nucleotide sequence: TGTGCCAGCAGTGAGGGGGGGGGCAATCAGCCCCAGCATTTT.

The chain links TRBV10-3 to TRBJ1-2, with 7 bases identical to TRBD1. The germline V gene encodes CDR1 ENHRY and CDR2 SYGVKD. Germline trimming cut 11 bases from V and 6 bases from J; bases unmatched to any gene: 6. The CDR3 length is 11 residues. For the CDR3, the DNA is TGTGCCGTAACAGGGGCTCATGGCTACACCTTC. It yields the protein CAVTGAHGYTF.

CDR3 in DNA: TGTGCCAGCAGCGTTGTGGATTGGGGGCGTGAGCAGTTCTTC. Amino acids: CASSVVDWGREQFF. The chain couples TRBV7-9 to TRBJ2-1; D is perhaps TRBD1 (6 bases). The CDR3 has 14 residues. Germline CDR1 and CDR2: SEHNR and FQNEAQ (reference sequence). Trimming left V 5 bases short and J 9 bases short, with 17 bases between.

The chain combines TRBV5-1 with TRBJ2-1; 7 bases fit TRBD1. CDR3 size: 14 residues. Unmatched junction bases numbered 9, after V lost 4 bases and J lost 8 bases. Germline V gives CDR1 SGHRS, CDR2 YFSETQ. The CDR3 here is CASSASQGHYEQFF. DNA of the CDR3: TGCGCCAGCAGCGCGTCACAGGGGCACTATGAGCAGTTCTTC.

The chain carries TRBV5-1 and TRBJ1-1; a possible D gene is TRBD1 (6 bases). Germline values: CDR1 SGHRS, CDR2 YFSETQ. The CDR3 runs to 13 residues. Trimming took 4 bases from V and 2 from J, leaving 9 bases between them. In nucleotides, the CDR3 is TGCGCCAGCAGCCTCAGGGGAAACACTGAAGCTTTCTTT. Residues: CASSLRGNTEAFF.

The chain is built from TRBV7-2 and TRBJ2-2; D gene ambiguous. Germline V gene sequence: CDR1 SGHTA, CDR2 FQGNSA. This CDR3 has 14 amino acids. V was cut by 6 bases and J by 3 bases, with 11 bases left in between. In nucleotides, the CDR3 is TGTGCCAGCAGACATCCCCGGGACACCGGGGAGCTGTTTTTT. It encodes CASRHPRDTGELFF.

This clone came up once. The chain employs TRBV4-2 and TRBJ2-2; TRBD2 matches at 9 bases. This CDR3 comprises 15 residues. Germline lookup yields CDR1 LGHNA and CDR2 YNFKEQ. V shed 1 base, J shed 8 bases, and the junction held 5 bases outside the gene matches. The CDR3 loop is CASSQGGLARGELFF. DNA for the CDR3: TGTGCCAGCAGCCAAGGGGGACTAGCAAGGGGGGAGCTGTTTTTT.

The chain couples TRBV5-1 to TRBJ1-1; 7 bases align to TRBD1. CDR1 is SGHRS, CDR2 YFSETQ, per germline. Losses at the gene ends were 7 bases for V and 1 base for J; bases not matched to a gene: 10. The CDR3 runs to 15 residues. CDR3 sequence reads: CASFPGGTANTEAFF. The CDR3 DNA is TGCGCCAGCTTTCCAGGGGGGACAGCGAACACTGAAGCTTTCTTT.

This rearrangement joins TRBV19 to TRBJ2-7; D may be TRBD1 (6 bases). Germline V gene sequence: CDR1 LNHDA, CDR2 SQIVND (reference sequence). V lost 7 bases to trimming and J lost 3 bases, with 13 bases between them. The CDR3 consists of 13 residues. CDR3 protein: CASTPPGHYEQYF. In DNA form, the CDR3 reads TGTGCCAGTACCCCCCCGGGACACTACGAGCAGTACTTC.

The rearrangement uses TRBV15 and TRBJ1-1; 9 nucleotides match TRBD1. This CDR3 spans 15 amino acids. The V gene end was trimmed by 0 bases and the J gene end by 5 bases; junction bases not matched to a gene: 4. CDR1 LNHNV and CDR2 YYDKDF come from the germline V gene (reference sequence). This CDR3 is CATSRDGQGWTEAFF. The DNA for the CDR3 is TGTGCCACCAGCAGAGATGGACAGGGGTGGACTGAAGCTTTCTTT.

The gene calls are TRBV4-1 and TRBJ1-2; TRBD1 aligns across 7 bases. This CDR3 comprises 17 residues. The germline V gene encodes CDR1 MGHRA and CDR2 YSYEKL. V lost 4 bases to trimming and J lost 5 bases; unmatched junction nucleotides: 16. CDR3 region: CASSRSGGDRSFYGYTF. Written as DNA, the CDR3 is TGCGCCAGCAGCCGAAGCGGGGGGGACAGAAGCTTTTATGGCTACACCTTC.

The chain recombines TRBV6-5 with TRBJ2-1; D perhaps matches TRBD2 (6 bases). CDR3 size: 13 residues. CDR1 is MNHEY and CDR2 is SVGAGI in the germline V gene. V was shortened by 3 bases and J by 10 bases, with 13 bases between the two germline ends. CDR3 DNA sequence: TGTGCCAGCAGTTATGGCAGCGGGTGGGAGCAGTTCTTC. It specifies CASSYGSGWEQFF.

The chain combines TRBV7-8 with TRBJ1-2; possibly TRBD1 for D (5 bases). Trimming removed 3 bases from V and 7 bases from J, with 18 bases in between. CDR3 length equals 15 residues. Looked up from germline, CDR1 is SGHVS and CDR2 is FQNEAQ. This CDR3 is CASSFRREDSAGYTF. DNA of the CDR3: TGTGCCAGCAGCTTCCGCAGGGAAGATTCCGCTGGCTACACCTTC.

The V gene is TRBV10-3, the J gene TRBJ1-4; D is unclear. The CDR3 totals 15 residues. V dropped 1 base and J dropped 2 bases, with 8 bases sitting between them. Germline V gene lookup returns CDR1 ENHRY and CDR2 SYGVKD. In DNA form, the CDR3 reads TGTGCCATCAGTGAGTTCGGAGGGACTAATGAAAAACTGTTTTTT. It is translated as CAISEFGGTNEKLFF.

This sequence joins TRBV19 and TRBJ1-5; 8 bases fit TRBD1. The CDR3 extends over 18 amino acids. CDR1 LNHDA and CDR2 SQIVND come from the germline V gene (reference sequence). V was pared by 3 bases and J by 0 bases, with 10 bases of the junction left unmatched. The CDR3: CASSIRTGMIYSNQPQHF. The CDR3 DNA reads as TGTGCCAGTAGTATCAGGACAGGGATGATTTATAGCAATCAGCCCCAGCATTTT.

The chain has TRBV10-3 and TRBJ2-1, with D tentatively TRBD2 (6 bases). The CDR3 loop spans 12 amino acids. V lost 3 bases to trimming and J lost 10 bases, with 10 bases between them. Germline-derived CDR1 and CDR2 are ENHRY and SYGVKD. CDR3 DNA sequence: TGTGCCATCAGTGACGGGGGAGAGGAGCAGTTCTTC. Its protein product is CAISDGGEEQFF.

This clone has a handful of counts. One end of the junction varies from germline; a read error may be responsible. This chain joins TRBV25-1 and TRBJ1-2; 7 positions match TRBD1. Looked up from germline, CDR1 is MGHDK and CDR2 is SYGVNS. The CDR3 runs to 12 residues. CDR3 residues: CASSAGQQGSYF. The CDR3 DNA follows: TGTGCCAGCAGTGCGGGACAGCAAGGTAGTTACTTC.

J is TRBJ1-6 and V is TRBV4-2; no clear D gene. The CDR3 runs to 14 residues. Trimming removed 1 base from V and 14 bases from J, with 15 bases in between. The germline V gene encodes CDR1 LGHNA and CDR2 YNFKEQ. The CDR3 loop reads CASSQVGGRVTLHF. The CDR3 region has the DNA TGTGCCAGCAGCCAAGTGGGAGGTCGGGTGACCCTCCACTTT.

Only a few counts were recorded for this clone. The chain recombines TRBV2 with TRBJ1-2; D may be TRBD1 (6 bases). V gave up 10 bases and J gave up 7 bases, with 16 bases separating them. The CDR3 runs 12 residues. Germline V gene sequence: CDR1 SNHLY, CDR2 FYNNEI. DNA for the CDR3: TGTGCCAAAAGAGACAGGTCCCTTGGCTACACCTTC. It is translated as CAKRDRSLGYTF.

V gene TRBV6-1 combines with J gene TRBJ2-2, with 11 bases lining up with TRBD1. Looked up from germline, CDR1 is MNHNS and CDR2 is SASEGT. The CDR3 extends over 14 amino acids. The V gene end was trimmed by 10 bases and the J gene end by 3 bases; junction bases not matched to a gene: 4. CDR3 sequence reads: CATGQGAYTGELFF. The CDR3 DNA reads TGTGCCACCGGACAGGGGGCGTACACCGGGGAGCTGTTTTTT.

The chain couples TRBV5-1 to TRBJ2-5; TRBD2 agrees at 11 bases. J was trimmed by 2 bases and V by 0 bases; bases with no gene match: 6. The CDR3 runs to 17 residues. Germline lookup yields CDR1 SGHRS and CDR2 YFSETQ. In nucleotides, the CDR3 is TGCGCCAGCAGCTTGGCCGGGTTAGCGGGGGGGCAAGAGACCCAGTACTTC. Translation gives CASSLAGLAGGQETQYF. Full variable domain (rest looked up from reference TRBV5-1 and TRBJ2-5): KAGVTQTPRYLIKTRGQQVTLSCSPISGHRSVSWYQQTPGQGLQFLFEYFSETQRNKGNFPGRFSGRQFSNSRSEMNVSTLELGDSALYLCASSLAGLAGGQETQYFGPGTRLLVL.

This chain uses TRBV5-5 with TRBJ1-6; TRBD1 is a possible D gene (6 bases). The CDR3 covers 15 residues. The germline V gene has CDR1 SGHKS and CDR2 YYEKEE (reference sequence). Trimming pared 5 bases from V and 9 bases from J, leaving 18 bases between. CDR3 coding DNA: TGTGCCAGCAGTGCTGGGGGGCGGGAGGGTTCACCCCTCCACTTT. Its protein product is CASSAGGREGSPLHF.